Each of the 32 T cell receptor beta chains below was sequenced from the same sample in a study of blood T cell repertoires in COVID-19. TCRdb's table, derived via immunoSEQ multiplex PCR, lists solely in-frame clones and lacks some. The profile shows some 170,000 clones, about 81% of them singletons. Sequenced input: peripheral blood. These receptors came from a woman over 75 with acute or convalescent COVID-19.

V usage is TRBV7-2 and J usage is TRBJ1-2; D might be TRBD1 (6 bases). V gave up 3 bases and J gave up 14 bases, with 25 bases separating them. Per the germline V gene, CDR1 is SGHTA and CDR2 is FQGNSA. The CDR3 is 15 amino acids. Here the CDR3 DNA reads TGTGCCAGCAGCTTTCCCGGTCCACAGGGTCAGGTACCTACCTTC. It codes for CASSFPGPQGQVPTF.

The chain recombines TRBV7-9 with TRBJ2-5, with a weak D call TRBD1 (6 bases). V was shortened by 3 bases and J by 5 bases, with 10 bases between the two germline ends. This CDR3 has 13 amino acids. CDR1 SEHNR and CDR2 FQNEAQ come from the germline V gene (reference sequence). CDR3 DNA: TGTGCCAGCAGCTTTGGGGGCAGGGAGACCCAGTACTTC. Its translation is CASSFGGRETQYF.

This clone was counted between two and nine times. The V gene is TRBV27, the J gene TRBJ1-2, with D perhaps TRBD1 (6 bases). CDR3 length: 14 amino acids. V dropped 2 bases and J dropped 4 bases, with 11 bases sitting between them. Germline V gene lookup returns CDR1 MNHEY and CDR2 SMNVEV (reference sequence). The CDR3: CASSLKPTGYGYTF. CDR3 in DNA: TGTGCCAGCAGTTTAAAGCCGACAGGCTATGGCTACACCTTC.

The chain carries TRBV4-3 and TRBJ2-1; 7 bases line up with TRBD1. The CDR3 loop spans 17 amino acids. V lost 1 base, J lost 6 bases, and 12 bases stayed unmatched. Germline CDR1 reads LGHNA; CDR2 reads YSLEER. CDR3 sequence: CASSQGETGLLINEQFF. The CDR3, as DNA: TGCGCCAGCAGCCAAGGGGAGACAGGGCTATTAATCAATGAGCAGTTCTTC.

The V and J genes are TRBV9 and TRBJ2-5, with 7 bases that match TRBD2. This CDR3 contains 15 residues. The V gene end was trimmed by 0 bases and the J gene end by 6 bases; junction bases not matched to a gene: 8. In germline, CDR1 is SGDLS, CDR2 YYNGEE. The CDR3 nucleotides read TGTGCCAGCAGCGTAGTCGATAGCGGGTTGCAGACCCAGTACTTC. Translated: CASSVVDSGLQTQYF.

The chain's CDR3 is CASSGGDGYTF. CDR3 nucleotides: TGTGCCAGCTCGGGGGGCGACGGCTACACCTTC. J is TRBJ1-2 and V is TRBV6-5; possibly TRBD1 for D (6 bases). V dropped 8 bases and J dropped 8 bases, with 12 bases sitting between them. There are 11 residues in the CDR3. The germline CDR1 and CDR2 sequences are MNHEY and SVGAGI.

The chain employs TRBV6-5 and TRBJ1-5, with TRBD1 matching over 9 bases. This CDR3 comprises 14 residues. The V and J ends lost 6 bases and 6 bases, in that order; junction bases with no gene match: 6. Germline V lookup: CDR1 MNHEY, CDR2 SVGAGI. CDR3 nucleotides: TGTGCCAGCAGAAACAGACAGGGGGTTCAGCCCCAGCATTTT. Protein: CASRNRQGVQPQHF.

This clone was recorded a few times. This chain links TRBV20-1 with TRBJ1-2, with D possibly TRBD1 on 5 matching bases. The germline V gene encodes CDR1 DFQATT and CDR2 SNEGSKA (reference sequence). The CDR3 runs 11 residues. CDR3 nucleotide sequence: TGCAGGGGGGAGGGATCATATGGCTACACCTTC. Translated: CRGEGSYGYTF.

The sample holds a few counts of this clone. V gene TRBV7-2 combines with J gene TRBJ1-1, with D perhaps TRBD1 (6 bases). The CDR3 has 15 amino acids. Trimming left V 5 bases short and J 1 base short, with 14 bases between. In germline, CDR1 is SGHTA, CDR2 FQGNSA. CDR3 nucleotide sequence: TGTGCCAGCAGCGTCAACCCACAGGGGAACACTGAAGCTTTCTTT. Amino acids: CASSVNPQGNTEAFF.

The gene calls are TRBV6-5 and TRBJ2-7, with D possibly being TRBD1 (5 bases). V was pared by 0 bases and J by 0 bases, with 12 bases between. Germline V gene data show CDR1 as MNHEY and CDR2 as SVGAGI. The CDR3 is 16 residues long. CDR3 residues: CASSYSSGQASYEQYF. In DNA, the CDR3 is TGTGCCAGCAGTTACTCGTCTGGACAAGCCTCCTACGAGCAGTACTTC.

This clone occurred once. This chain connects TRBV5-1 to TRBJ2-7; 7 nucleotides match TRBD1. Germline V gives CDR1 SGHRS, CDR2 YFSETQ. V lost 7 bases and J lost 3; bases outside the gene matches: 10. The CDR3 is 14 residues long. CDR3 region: CASATGTENYEQYF. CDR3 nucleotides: TGCGCCAGCGCCACCGGGACAGAAAACTACGAGCAGTACTTC.

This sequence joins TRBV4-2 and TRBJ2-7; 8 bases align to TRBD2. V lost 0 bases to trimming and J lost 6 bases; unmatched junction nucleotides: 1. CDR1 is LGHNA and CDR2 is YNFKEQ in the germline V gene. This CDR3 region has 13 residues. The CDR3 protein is CASSQDTSGEQYF. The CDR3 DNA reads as TGTGCCAGCAGCCAAGATACTAGCGGCGAGCAGTACTTC.

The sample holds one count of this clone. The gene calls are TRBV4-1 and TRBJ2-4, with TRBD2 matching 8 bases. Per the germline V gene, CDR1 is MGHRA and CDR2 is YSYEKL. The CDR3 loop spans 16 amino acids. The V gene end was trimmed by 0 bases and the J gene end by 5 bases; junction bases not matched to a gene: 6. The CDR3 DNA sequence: TGCGCCAGCAGCCAAGAAGCCCCGGGGGGGCAAAACATTCAGTACTTC. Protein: CASSQEAPGGQNIQYF.

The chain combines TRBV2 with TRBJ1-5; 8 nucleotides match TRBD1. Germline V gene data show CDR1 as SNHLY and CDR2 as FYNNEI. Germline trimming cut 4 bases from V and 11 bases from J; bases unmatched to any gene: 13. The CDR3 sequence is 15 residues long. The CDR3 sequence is CASSAGTGGLGAQHF. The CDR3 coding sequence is TGTGCCAGCAGTGCCGGGACAGGAGGCTTGGGGGCCCAGCATTTT.

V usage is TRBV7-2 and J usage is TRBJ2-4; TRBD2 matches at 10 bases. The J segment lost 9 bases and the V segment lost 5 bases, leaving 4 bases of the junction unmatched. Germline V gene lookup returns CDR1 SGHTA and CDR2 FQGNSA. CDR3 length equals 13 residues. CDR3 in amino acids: CASSQLAGRIQYF. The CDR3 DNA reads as TGTGCCAGCAGCCAACTAGCGGGACGCATTCAGTACTTC.

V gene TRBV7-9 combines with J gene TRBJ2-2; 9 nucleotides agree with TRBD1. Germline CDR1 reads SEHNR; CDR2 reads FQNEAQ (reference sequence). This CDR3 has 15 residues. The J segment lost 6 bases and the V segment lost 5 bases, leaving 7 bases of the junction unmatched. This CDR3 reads CASSPMTGGPGELFF. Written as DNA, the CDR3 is TGTGCCAGCAGCCCCATGACAGGGGGTCCCGGGGAGCTGTTTTTT.

The CDR3 here is CASSAGMYNEQFF. CDR3 DNA: TGCGCCAGCAGTGCCGGGATGTACAATGAGCAGTTCTTC. The chain links TRBV5-1 to TRBJ2-1; a weak D match, TRBD2 (5 bases). The CDR3 extends over 13 amino acids. The V and J ends lost 5 bases and 4 bases respectively, with 10 bases between them. CDR1 is SGHRS and CDR2 is YFSETQ in the germline V gene.

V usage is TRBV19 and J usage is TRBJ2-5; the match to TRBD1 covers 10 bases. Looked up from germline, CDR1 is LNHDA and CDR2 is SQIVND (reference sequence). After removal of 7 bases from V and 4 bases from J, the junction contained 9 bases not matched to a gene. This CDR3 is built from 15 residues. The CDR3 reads CASTPGQGGGETQYF. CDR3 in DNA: TGTGCCAGTACTCCAGGACAGGGGGGAGGAGAGACCCAGTACTTC.

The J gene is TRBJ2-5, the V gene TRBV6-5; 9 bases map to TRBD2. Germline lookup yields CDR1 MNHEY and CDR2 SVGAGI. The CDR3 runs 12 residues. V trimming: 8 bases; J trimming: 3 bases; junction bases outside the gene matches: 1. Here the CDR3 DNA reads TGTGCCAGCCCTAGCGGGAAAGAGACCCAGTACTTC. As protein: CASPSGKETQYF.

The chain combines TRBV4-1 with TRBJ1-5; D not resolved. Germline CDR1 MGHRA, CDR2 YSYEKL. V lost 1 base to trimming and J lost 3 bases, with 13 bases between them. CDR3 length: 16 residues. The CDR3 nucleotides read TGCGCCAGCAGCCAAGTCCTGGCCGGGGACAATCAGCCCCAGCATTTT. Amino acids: CASSQVLAGDNQPQHF.

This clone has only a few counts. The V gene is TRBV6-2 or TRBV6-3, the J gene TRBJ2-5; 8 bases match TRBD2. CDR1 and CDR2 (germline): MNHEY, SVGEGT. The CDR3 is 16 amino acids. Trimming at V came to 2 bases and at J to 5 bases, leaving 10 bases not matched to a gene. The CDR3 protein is CASSYVRGALRETQYF. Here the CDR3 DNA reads TGTGCCAGCAGTTACGTGCGGGGGGCCCTCCGGGAGACCCAGTACTTC.

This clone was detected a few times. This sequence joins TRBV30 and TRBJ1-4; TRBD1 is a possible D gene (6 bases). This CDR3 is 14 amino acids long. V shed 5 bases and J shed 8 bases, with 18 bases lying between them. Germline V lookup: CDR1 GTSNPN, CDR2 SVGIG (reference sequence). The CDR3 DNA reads TGTGCCTGGGGGAAGGGGGAGGGGGGAGAAAAACTGTTTTTT. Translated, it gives CAWGKGEGGEKLFF.

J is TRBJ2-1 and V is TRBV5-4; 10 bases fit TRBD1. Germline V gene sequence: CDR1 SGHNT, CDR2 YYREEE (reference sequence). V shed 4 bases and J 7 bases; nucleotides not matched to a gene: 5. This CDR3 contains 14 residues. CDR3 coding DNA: TGTGCCAGCAGCGGCCGGGACAGGGGAAATGAGCAGTTCTTC. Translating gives CASSGRDRGNEQFF.

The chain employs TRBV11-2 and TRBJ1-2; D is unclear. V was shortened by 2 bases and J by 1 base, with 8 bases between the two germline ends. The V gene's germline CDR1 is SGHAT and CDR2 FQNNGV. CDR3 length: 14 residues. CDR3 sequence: CASSLYHSNYGYTF. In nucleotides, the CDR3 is TGTGCCAGCAGCTTATACCACAGTAACTATGGCTACACCTTC.

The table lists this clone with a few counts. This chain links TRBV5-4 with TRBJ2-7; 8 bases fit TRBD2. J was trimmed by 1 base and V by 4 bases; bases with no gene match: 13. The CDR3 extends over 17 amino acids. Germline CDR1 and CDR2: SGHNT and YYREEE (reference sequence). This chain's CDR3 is CASSPGGLAGRSYEQYF. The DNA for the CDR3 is TGTGCCAGCAGCCCCGGGGGGCTAGCGGGTAGGTCCTACGAGCAGTACTTC.

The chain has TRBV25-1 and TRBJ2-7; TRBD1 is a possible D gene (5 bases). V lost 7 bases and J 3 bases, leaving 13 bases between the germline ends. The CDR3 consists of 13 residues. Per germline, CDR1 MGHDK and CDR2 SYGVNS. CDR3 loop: CASTKEDSYEQYF. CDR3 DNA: TGTGCCAGCACAAAGGAAGACAGCTACGAGCAGTACTTC.

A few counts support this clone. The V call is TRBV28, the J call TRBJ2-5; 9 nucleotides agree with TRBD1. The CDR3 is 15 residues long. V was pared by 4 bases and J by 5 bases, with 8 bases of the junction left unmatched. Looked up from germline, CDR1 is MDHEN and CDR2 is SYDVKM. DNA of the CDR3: TGTGCCAGCAGTTCCGGACAGGGGAGGTGGGAGACCCAGTACTTC. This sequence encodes CASSSGQGRWETQYF.

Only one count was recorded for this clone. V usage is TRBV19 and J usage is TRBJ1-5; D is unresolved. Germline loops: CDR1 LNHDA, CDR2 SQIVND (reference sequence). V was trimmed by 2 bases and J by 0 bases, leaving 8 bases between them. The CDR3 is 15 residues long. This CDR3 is CASSISRYSNQPQHF. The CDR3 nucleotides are TGTGCCAGTAGTATATCACGGTATAGCAATCAGCCCCAGCATTTT.

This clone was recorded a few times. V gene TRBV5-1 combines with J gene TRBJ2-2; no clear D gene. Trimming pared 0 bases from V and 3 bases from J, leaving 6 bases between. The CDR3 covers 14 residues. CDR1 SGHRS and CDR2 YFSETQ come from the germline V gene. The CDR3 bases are TGCGCCAGCAGCTTGGGGGCTTACACCGGGGAGCTGTTTTTT. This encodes CASSLGAYTGELFF. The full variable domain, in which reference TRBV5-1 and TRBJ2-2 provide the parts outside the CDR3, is KAGVTQTPRYLIKTRGQQVTLSCSPISGHRSVSWYQQTPGQGLQFLFEYFSETQRNKGNFPGRFSGRQFSNSRSEMNVSTLELGDSALYLCASSLGAYTGELFFGEGSRLTVL.

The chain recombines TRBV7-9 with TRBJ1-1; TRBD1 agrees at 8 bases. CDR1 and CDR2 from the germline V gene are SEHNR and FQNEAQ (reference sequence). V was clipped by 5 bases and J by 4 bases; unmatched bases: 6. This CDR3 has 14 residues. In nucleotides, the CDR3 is TGTGCCAGCAGCGTTACAGGGGGTTCCACTGAAGCTTTCTTT. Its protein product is CASSVTGGSTEAFF.

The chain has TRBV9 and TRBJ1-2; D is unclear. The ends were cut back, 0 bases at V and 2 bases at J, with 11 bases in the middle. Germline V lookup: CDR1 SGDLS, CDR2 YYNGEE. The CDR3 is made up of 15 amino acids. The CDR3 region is CASSVGGEGNYGYTF. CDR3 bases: TGTGCCAGCAGCGTAGGCGGCGAGGGAAACTATGGCTACACCTTC.

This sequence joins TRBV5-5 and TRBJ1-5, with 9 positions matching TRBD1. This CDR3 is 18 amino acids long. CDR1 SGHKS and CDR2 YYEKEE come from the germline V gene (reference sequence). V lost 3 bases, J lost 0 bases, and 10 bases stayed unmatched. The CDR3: CASSSVPRQGVSNQPQHF. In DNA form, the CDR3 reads TGTGCCAGCAGCTCGGTACCTCGACAGGGGGTTAGCAATCAGCCCCAGCATTTT.